These 6 T cell receptor beta chains were sequenced from one sample in a study of blood T cells in healthy people across ages. Then a second PCR, running roughly 6 to 11 cycles, was carried out with a sample-barcoded 5' primer and a J-beta primer mix. Each CDR3 protein gets one entry after TCRdb re-called the 5' RACE reads with MiXCR. The table lists about 1 million distinct CDR3 sequences, 40% to 45% of them singletons, with 15% to 20% in the top ten. Sequencing was performed on blood. These receptors came from an older woman in good health.

This clonotype was observed a few times. CDR3 sequence reads: CASSLRTSGGVTDTQYF. CDR3 nucleotides: TGTGCCAGCAGCCTCCGGACTAGCGGGGGCGTCACAGATACGCAGTATTTT. The chain couples TRBV9 to TRBJ2-3, with 13 bases aligning to TRBD2. This CDR3 comprises 17 residues. The J segment lost 2 bases and the V segment lost 4 bases, leaving 7 bases of the junction unmatched. The germline V gene has CDR1 SGDLS and CDR2 YYNGEE. Together with reference TRBV9 and TRBJ2-3, the CDR3 gives the full variable domain: DSGVTQTPKHLITATGQRVTLRCSPRSGDLSVYWYQQSLDQGLQFLIQYYNGEERAKGNILERFSAQQFPDLHSELNLSSLELGDSALYFCASSLRTSGGVTDTQYFGPGTRLTVL.

This clonotype was recorded only once. The chain is built from TRBV5-1 and TRBJ2-7, with 8 bases lining up with TRBD1. The assigned J gene may be wrong: the sequence end matches TRBJ2-5 better. This CDR3 comprises 15 residues. Looked up from germline, CDR1 is SGHRS and CDR2 is YFSETQ. CDR3 residues: CASSARQGNKETQYF. The CDR3 nucleotides read TGCGCCAGCAGCGCGCGACAGGGGAATAAAGAGACCCAGTACTTC.

The chain couples TRBV28 to TRBJ2-3; D is uncertain. The CDR3 sequence is 13 residues long. Trimming shortened V by 7 bases and J by 3 bases, and 11 bases separated the two germline ends. Germline CDR1 and CDR2: MDHEN and SYDVKM. CDR3: CASNPGVTDTQYF. In nucleotides, the CDR3 is TGTGCCAGCAACCCTGGGGTAACAGATACGCAGTATTTT.

The CDR3 here is CASSKQAFNYGYTF. CDR3 bases: TGTGCCAGCAGTAAGCAAGCTTTTAACTATGGCTACACCTTC. The chain joins TRBV6-1 to TRBJ1-2; no clear D gene. Germline CDR1 is MNHNS and CDR2 is SASEGT. V was clipped by 5 bases and J by 1 base, with 11 bases between them. The CDR3 is made up of 14 amino acids.

The chain carries TRBV20-1 and TRBJ2-2; D uncertain. CDR3 length: 14 amino acids. V lost 3 bases and J lost 1, with 9 bases in between. The germline CDR1 and CDR2 sequences are DFQATT and SNEGSKA (reference sequence). CDR3 DNA sequence: TGCAGTGCTAGCAATAGGGTGAACACCGGGGAGCTGTTTTTT. This encodes CSASNRVNTGELFF.

This clonotype appeared a few times. V gene TRBV21-1 combines with J gene TRBJ2-5; TRBD2 is the table's D call and was not checked against the DNA. The J call may be wrong; the DNA end is better matched by TRBJ2-7. TRBV21-1 is an annotated pseudogene. The CDR3 loop spans 16 amino acids. CDR3 nucleotides: TGTGCCAGCAGCATCTTTATTGGTAGCGGGTGCGACGAGCAGTACTTC. Translated, it gives CASSIFIGSGCDEQYF.